This T cell receptor (beta chain) was recovered during a study of blood T cells in healthy people across ages. Germline CDR1 is LGHDT and CDR2 is YNNKEL (reference sequence). This CDR3 comprises 15 residues. Trimming removed 5 bases at V and 1 base at J, with 14 bases between. Concerning this clonotype itself: Its cognate antigen is unknown.

Primers used in a second PCR of roughly 6 to 11 cycles were a sample-barcoded 5' primer and a J-beta primer mix. At least 3 million CDR3-containing paired-end reads were obtained per sample. Each CDR3 protein gets one entry after TCRdb re-called the 5' RACE reads with MiXCR. This sample has just under 750,000 distinct CDR3 sequences, with 22% found just once. Study-level results: Getting older went along with TCR beta diversity per million T cells dropping roughly linearly. Calculation of diversity from one million T cells yielded estimates considered to be underestimates. Long-lived donors had more naive CD4+ cells and higher diversity than aged donors.

The chain couples TRBV3-1 to TRBJ2-5; D possibly corresponds to TRBD2 (7 bases). This TCR was recovered from a man between 65 and 85 years old in good health. The material sequenced was blood. The CDR3 coding sequence is TGTGCCAGCAGCGCTATCCGGGGGGCCCAAGAGACCCAGTACTTC. Translation gives CASSAIRGAQETQYF.